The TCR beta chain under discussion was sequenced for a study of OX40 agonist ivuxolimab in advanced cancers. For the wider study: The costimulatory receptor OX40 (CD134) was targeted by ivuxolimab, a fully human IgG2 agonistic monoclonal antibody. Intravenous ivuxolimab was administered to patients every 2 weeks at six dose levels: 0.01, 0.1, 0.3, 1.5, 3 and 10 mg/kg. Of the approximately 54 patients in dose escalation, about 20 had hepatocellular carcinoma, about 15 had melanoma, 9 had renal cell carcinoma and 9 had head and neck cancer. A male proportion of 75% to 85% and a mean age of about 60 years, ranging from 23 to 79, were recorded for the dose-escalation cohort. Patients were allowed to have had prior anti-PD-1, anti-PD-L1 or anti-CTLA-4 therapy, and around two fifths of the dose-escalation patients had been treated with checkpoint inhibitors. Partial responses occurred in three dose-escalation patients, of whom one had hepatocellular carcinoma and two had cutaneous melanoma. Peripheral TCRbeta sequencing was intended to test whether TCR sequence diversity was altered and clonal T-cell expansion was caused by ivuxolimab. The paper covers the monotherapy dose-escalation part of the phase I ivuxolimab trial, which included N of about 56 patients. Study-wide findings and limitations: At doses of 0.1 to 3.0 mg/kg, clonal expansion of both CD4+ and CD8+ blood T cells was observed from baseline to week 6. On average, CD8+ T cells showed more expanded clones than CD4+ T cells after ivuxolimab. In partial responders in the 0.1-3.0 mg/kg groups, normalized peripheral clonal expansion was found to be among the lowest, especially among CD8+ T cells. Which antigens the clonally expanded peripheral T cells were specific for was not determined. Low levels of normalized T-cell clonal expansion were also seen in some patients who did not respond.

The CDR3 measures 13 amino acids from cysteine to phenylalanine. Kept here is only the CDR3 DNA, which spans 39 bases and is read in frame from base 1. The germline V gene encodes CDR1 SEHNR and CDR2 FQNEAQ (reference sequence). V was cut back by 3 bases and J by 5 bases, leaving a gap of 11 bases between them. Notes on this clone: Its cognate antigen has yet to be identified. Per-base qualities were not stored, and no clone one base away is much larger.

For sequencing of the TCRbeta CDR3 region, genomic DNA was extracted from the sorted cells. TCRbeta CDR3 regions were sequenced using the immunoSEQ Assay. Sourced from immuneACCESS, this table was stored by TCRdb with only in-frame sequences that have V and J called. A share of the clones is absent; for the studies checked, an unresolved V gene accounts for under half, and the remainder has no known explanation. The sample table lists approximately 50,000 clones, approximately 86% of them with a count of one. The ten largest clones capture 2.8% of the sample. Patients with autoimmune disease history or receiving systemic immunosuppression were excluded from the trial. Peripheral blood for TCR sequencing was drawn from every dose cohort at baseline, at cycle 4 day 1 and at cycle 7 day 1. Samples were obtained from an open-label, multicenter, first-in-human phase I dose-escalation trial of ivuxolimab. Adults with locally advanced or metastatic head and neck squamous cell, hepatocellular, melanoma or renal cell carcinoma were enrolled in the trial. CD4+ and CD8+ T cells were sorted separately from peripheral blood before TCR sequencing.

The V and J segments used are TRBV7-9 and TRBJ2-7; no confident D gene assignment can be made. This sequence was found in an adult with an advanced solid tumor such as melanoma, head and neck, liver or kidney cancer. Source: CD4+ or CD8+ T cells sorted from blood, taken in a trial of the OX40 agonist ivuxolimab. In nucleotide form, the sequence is TGTGCCAGCAGCTTGACTCCTCCAAACGAGCAGTACTTC. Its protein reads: CASSLTPPNEQYF.